This TCR beta chain emerged from a study of regulatory T cells in long-lasting Graves disease. Study context: Graves' cases, newly diagnosed, had used antithyroid drugs under 3 months.

A word on this clonotype: Its antigen is unidentified. One base away lies a much larger clone, so this may be a sequencing read error.

CDR3-region Arm-PCR and iRepertoire HTBI primers produced the TCR beta libraries. TCRdb re-analysed the multiplex PCR reads in MiXCR, keeping a single row per CDR3 protein. The table has 440,000 or so distinct CDR3 sequences, 16% seen once; the top ten hold around 10%. CDR3 length equals 17 residues. Germline V gives CDR1 SGHAT, CDR2 FQNNGV. Time point denoted: newly diagnosed GD, antithyroid drugs for less than 3 months. RNA from PBMCs was the source of the TCR library. Overall study findings and caveats: Persistent Graves' disease cases displayed lower TCR diversity than newly diagnosed ones.

A further study also used this sample, focusing on T cells in Graves' hyperthyroidism and ophthalmopathy. Turning to that study: Disease duration under 2 months; hyperthyroidism patients were aged 18 to 65. First-round RT-PCR of the TCR CDR3 relied on the HTBI primer set.

This clonotype was sampled from a woman aged 25-40 years with Graves disease. V and J are TRBV11-2 and TRBJ2-7, with TRBD1 as a possible D gene (6 bases). The sample here was peripheral blood mononuclear cells (PBMCs), taken at new diagnosis, from a patient treated with antithyroid drugs. This CDR3 reads CASSPRPLRQAPGELYF. CDR3 coding DNA: TGTGCCAGCAGCCCGCGGCCCCTCAGACAGGCCCCGGGCGAGCTGTACTTC.